This T cell receptor beta chain was sequenced for a study of blood T cell repertoires in COVID-19. Looking at the study overall: Nucleic acid was either cDNA or gDNA, and it came from T cells, B-cell-depleted T cells, or PBMCs.

Germline CDR1 reads MNHEY; CDR2 reads SVGAGI. V lost 3 bases to trimming and J lost 7 bases, with 18 bases between them. CDR3 length equals 15 residues. Original data processing: Counts of nucleated cells, estimated from reference gene primer amplification, were obtained. Data came from immunoSEQ multiplex PCR; TCRdb stores just in-frame clones and leaves some out. V, J and clone size reflect that table, while D and trimming were determined from the DNA. The repertoire consists of roughly 80,000 clones, with approximately 84% occurring once and the leading ten covering less than 6%. Sequencing input: peripheral blood. This TCR came from a man aged 55-75 years with active or convalescent COVID-19. The chain recombines TRBV6-5 with TRBJ1-2; tentative D call: TRBD1 (5 bases). The CDR3 nucleotides are TGTGCCAGCAGTTATTTAGGATCAGGGCGGGGTGGCTACACCTTC. Its protein product is CASSYLGSGRGGYTF.